Presented here are 20 T cell receptor beta chains from one specimen sequenced in a study of cytomegalovirus exposure and HLA in healthy donors. A multiplex PCR was run with 60 Vbeta primers and 13 Jbeta primers. Profiling relied on immunoSEQ multiplex PCR, and the TCRdb table lists in-frame clones only, not all of them. Of about 200,000 clones listed, 75% to 85% are singletons. The sequenced sample was PBMCs. The receptors were gathered from a woman aged 35 to 49 in good health and CMV-seronegative.

The V gene is TRBV7-6, the J gene TRBJ2-2, with 10 bases matching TRBD1. This CDR3 spans 15 amino acids. Looked up from germline, CDR1 is SGHVS and CDR2 is FNYEAQ. Trimming removed 6 bases from V and 7 bases from J; junction bases left unmatched: 8. The CDR3 spells CASRRMTGGGGELFF. Written as DNA, the CDR3 is TGTGCCAGCAGGCGGATGACAGGGGGCGGCGGGGAGCTGTTTTTT.

The rearrangement joins TRBV7-3 to TRBJ2-1; 12 nucleotides align to TRBD2. V lost 1 base, J lost 4 bases, and 20 bases stayed unmatched. CDR3 size: 22 residues. Germline V gene lookup returns CDR1 SGHTA and CDR2 FQGTGA. Here the CDR3 reads CASSLRPFLAGGESALYNEQFF. CDR3 in DNA: TGTGCCAGCAGCTTAAGACCTTTTCTAGCGGGAGGGGAGTCGGCCCTTTACAATGAGCAGTTCTTC.

The rearrangement joins TRBV5-6 to TRBJ2-3; D is possibly TRBD2 (5 bases). The CDR3 sequence is 14 residues long. Deletions cut 0 bases from V and 4 bases from J, with 9 bases between. Germline CDR1 SGHDT, CDR2 YYEEEE. In DNA, the CDR3 is TGTGCCAGCAGCTTGGCACTAGTAGCAGATACGCAGTATTTT. Amino acid sequence: CASSLALVADTQYF.

This rearrangement joins TRBV14 to TRBJ2-7, with 10 positions matching TRBD1. Germline CDR1 is SGHDN and CDR2 is FVKESK. This CDR3 region has 15 residues. V was pared by 6 bases and J by 7 bases, with 12 bases of the junction left unmatched. The CDR3 is CASSPIDRGLEEQYF. DNA of the CDR3: TGTGCCAGCAGTCCTATCGACAGGGGGCTCGAAGAGCAGTACTTC.

The J gene is TRBJ2-7, the V gene TRBV2; the match to TRBD2 covers 9 bases. There are 16 residues in the CDR3. V was clipped by 3 bases and J by 2 bases; unmatched bases: 8. CDR1 and CDR2 (germline): SNHLY, FYNNEI. The DNA of the CDR3 is TGTGCCAGCAGTGAGTTTGCGGGAGGGCTCACCTACGAGCAGTACTTC. This gives the protein CASSEFAGGLTYEQYF.

J is TRBJ1-2 and V is TRBV19; no firm D call. Trimming shortened V by 4 bases and J by 2 bases, and 11 bases separated the two germline ends. CDR1 LNHDA and CDR2 SQIVND come from the germline V gene (reference sequence). This CDR3 is built from 14 residues. The CDR3 loop reads CASSTRLLNYGYTF. The CDR3 DNA is TGTGCCAGTAGTACCCGACTCTTGAACTATGGCTACACCTTC.

The gene calls are TRBV28 and TRBJ1-2; 8 bases align to TRBD1. CDR3 length equals 13 residues. The germline CDR1 and CDR2 sequences are MDHEN and SYDVKM. The V and J ends lost 7 bases and 7 bases, in that order; junction bases with no gene match: 8. The CDR3 protein is CASNFDRGSGYTF. The CDR3 DNA is TGTGCCAGCAATTTCGACAGGGGCTCTGGCTACACCTTC.

The chain recombines TRBV27 with TRBJ2-1; D is possibly TRBD2 (5 bases). The CDR3 spans 14 residues. Germline values: CDR1 MNHEY, CDR2 SMNVEV (reference sequence). With 6 bases removed from V and 5 bases from J, the gap between germline ends came to 14 bases. The CDR3 protein is CASSSLYGNNEQFF. CDR3 sequence (DNA): TGTGCCAGCAGCTCCCTGTACGGGAACAATGAGCAGTTCTTC.

The V gene is TRBV5-1, the J gene TRBJ1-3; the D is unclear. V was pared by 0 bases and J by 0 bases, with 10 bases between. CDR1 SGHRS and CDR2 YFSETQ come from the germline V gene. The CDR3 is 16 amino acids. CDR3 sequence (DNA): TGCGCCAGCAGCTTGGCCCCGGGGAGCTCTGGAAACACCATATATTTT. Its protein is CASSLAPGSSGNTIYF.

This chain joins TRBV19 and TRBJ1-5, with 8 bases matching TRBD1. Trimming at V came to 6 bases and at J to 6 bases, leaving 10 bases not matched to a gene. The CDR3 has 15 residues. Germline CDR1 and CDR2: LNHDA and SQIVND (reference sequence). The CDR3: CASRSGTGEGQPQHF. For the CDR3, the DNA is TGTGCCAGTAGGAGCGGGACAGGTGAAGGTCAGCCCCAGCATTTT.

The chain uses TRBV5-4 and TRBJ1-3; weak D call: TRBD1 (5 bases). Per the germline V gene, CDR1 is SGHNT and CDR2 is YYREEE (reference sequence). Trimming took 2 bases from V and 0 from J, leaving 9 bases between them. The CDR3 consists of 15 residues. The CDR3 region is CASSFDSRSGNTIYF. In DNA, the CDR3 is TGTGCCAGCAGCTTCGACAGCCGCTCTGGAAACACCATATATTTT.

The gene calls are TRBV9 and TRBJ1-1, with D unclear. This CDR3 has 15 residues. The ends were cut back, 2 bases at V and 0 bases at J, with 11 bases in the middle. Germline V CDR1 and CDR2: SGDLS, YYNGEE. CDR3 DNA: TGTGCCAGCAGCGTTACGGCAGGCCTGAACACTGAAGCTTTCTTT. It translates to CASSVTAGLNTEAFF.

The gene calls are TRBV6-5 and TRBJ1-2; D gene ambiguous. The CDR3 sequence is 15 residues long. Trimming pared 0 bases from V and 4 bases from J, leaving 12 bases between. Looked up from germline, CDR1 is MNHEY and CDR2 is SVGAGI. Here the CDR3 reads CASSYSSGSFYGYTF. CDR3 sequence (DNA): TGTGCCAGCAGTTACTCTTCAGGCAGCTTCTATGGCTACACCTTC.

V is TRBV28 and J is TRBJ2-7; 8 positions agree with TRBD1. The CDR3 runs 14 residues. Germline V gene sequence: CDR1 MDHEN, CDR2 SYDVKM. The J segment lost 2 bases and the V segment lost 6 bases, leaving 6 bases of the junction unmatched. CDR3 amino acids: CASRRGQGTYEQYF. The DNA for the CDR3 is TGTGCCAGCAGGCGAGGACAGGGAACCTACGAGCAGTACTTC.

The rearrangement joins TRBV7-9 to TRBJ2-7; 12 nucleotides align to TRBD2. The CDR3 sequence is 16 residues long. Germline V gene sequence: CDR1 SEHNR, CDR2 FQNEAQ (reference sequence). With 4 bases clipped from V and 5 bases from J, the junction kept 9 bases outside the gene matches. The DNA for the CDR3 is TGTGCCAGCAGCTCCCCCTGGACTAGCGGGACGAACGAGCAGTACTTC. Amino acid sequence: CASSSPWTSGTNEQYF.

This sequence joins TRBV19 and TRBJ1-5, with 7 positions matching TRBD1. V shed 8 bases, J shed 1 base, and the junction held 8 bases outside the gene matches. Germline V gives CDR1 LNHDA, CDR2 SQIVND (reference sequence). The CDR3 is 15 amino acids. CDR3 amino acids: CASGTDDRSNQPQHF. In DNA, the CDR3 is TGTGCCAGTGGGACAGACGACAGGAGCAATCAGCCCCAGCATTTT.

On this clone: At one boundary the junction diverges from the germline segment, which might be a read error. The gene calls are TRBV28 and TRBJ2-5, with a tentative D call TRBD2 (5 bases). CDR3 length: 14 residues. The V gene's germline CDR1 is MDHEN and CDR2 SYDVKM. The CDR3 nucleotides are TGTGCCAGCAGTATGGACTCTATCCAAGAGGCCCAGTACTTC. Translating it yields CASSMDSIQEAQYF.

As concerns this clone: A clone one base away is much larger, so this may be a read error. The chain recombines TRBV7-9 with TRBJ1-5, with D unresolved. Trimming stripped 4 bases from V and 8 bases from J, with 9 bases between. Germline V gives CDR1 SEHNR, CDR2 FQNEAQ (reference sequence). The CDR3 spans 12 residues. The CDR3 loop is CASSSLPEPQHF. In DNA, the CDR3 is TGTGCCAGCAGCTCCCTTCCGGAGCCCCAGCATTTT.

This clone came up once. The J gene is TRBJ1-1, the V gene TRBV29-1; tentatively, D is TRBD1 (5 bases). Trimming cost V 8 bases and J 1 base, with 14 bases left between them. Germline lookup yields CDR1 SQVTM and CDR2 ANQGSEA. The CDR3 contains 13 residues. CDR3 in amino acids: CSPTWGPNTEAFF. DNA of the CDR3: TGCAGCCCCACGTGGGGCCCGAACACTGAAGCTTTCTTT.

This clone was recorded once. The chain employs TRBV5-8 and TRBJ2-7; perhaps TRBD1 as D (6 bases). This CDR3 is built from 16 residues. The germline CDR1 and CDR2 sequences are SGHTS and YDEGEE. Trimming removed 3 bases at V and 4 bases at J, with 20 bases between. CDR3 DNA: TGTGCCAGCAGCTGGACAGTGCTAAGCACACCGTACGAGCAGTACTTC. This translates into CASSWTVLSTPYEQYF.